The T cell receptor (beta chain) under discussion was sequenced for a study of response to subunit inactivated influenza vaccine. Study-level points and caveats: Each seasonal influenza vaccination recruits few new T cells, the authors suggested.

As to this clonotype: The antigen remains unidentified.

Via MiXCR, TCRdb re-called the RT-PCR reads, giving one row per CDR3 protein. The sample holds about 500,000 distinct CDR3 sequences, 16% seen once. The junction had 8 bases not matched to a gene; V was cut back by 6 bases and J by 5 bases. Per the germline V gene, CDR1 is MNHNS and CDR2 is SASEGT. CDR3 length: 16 residues. The rearrangement joins TRBV6-1 to TRBJ2-5; 14 nucleotides line up with TRBD2. The material was CD4+ T cells sorted from PBMCs, obtained less than 30 months after vaccination. The origin of this receptor is a man aged 45-69 years who received an inactivated influenza vaccine. CDR3 loop: CASRPRLAGGWETQYF. The CDR3, as DNA: TGTGCCAGCAGACCCCGACTAGCGGGAGGGTGGGAGACCCAGTACTTC.